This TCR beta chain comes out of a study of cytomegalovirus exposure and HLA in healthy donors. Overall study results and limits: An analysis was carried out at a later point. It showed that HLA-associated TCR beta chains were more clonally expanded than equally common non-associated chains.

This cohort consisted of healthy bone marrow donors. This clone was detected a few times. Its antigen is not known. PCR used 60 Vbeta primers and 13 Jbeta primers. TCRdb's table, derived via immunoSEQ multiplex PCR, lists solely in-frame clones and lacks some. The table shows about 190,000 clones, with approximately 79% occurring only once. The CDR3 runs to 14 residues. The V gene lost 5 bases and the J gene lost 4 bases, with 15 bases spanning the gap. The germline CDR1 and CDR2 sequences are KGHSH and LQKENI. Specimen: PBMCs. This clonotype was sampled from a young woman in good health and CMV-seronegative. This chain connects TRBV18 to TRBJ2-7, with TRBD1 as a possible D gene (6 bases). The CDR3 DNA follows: TGTGCCAGCTCATCGACAGGAAATCGATACGAGCAGTACTTC. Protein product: CASSSTGNRYEQYF.